This is a list of T cell receptor beta chains from one sample in a study of shared clonotypes between healthy human individuals. Profiling relied on immunoSEQ multiplex PCR, and the TCRdb table lists in-frame clones only, not all of them. The sample yields roughly 2,000,000 clones, about 93% seen once. The sequencing input was naive CD8+ T cells from PBMCs. The source of these receptors is a man aged 18 to 35 in good health. Some clones in this sample may be carry-over from other donors' samples. Both conserved end residues are part of each CDR3. The order of the fields is clone size, D gene, J gene, V gene, CDR3 protein, CDR3 DNA. D genes are given only for firm matches. Expanded clones are given a class, and other clones once, few, many or no size at all.

- | TRBD1 | TRBJ2-2 | TRBV9 | CASSTGAGELFF | TGTGCCAGCAGCACAGGGGCCGGGGAGCTGTTTTTT
- | - | TRBJ2-7 | TRBV5-1 | CASTLGTSSSYEQYF | TGCGCCAGCACCCTGGGCACCTCGAGCTCCTACGAGCAGTACTTC
- | TRBD2 | TRBJ2-2 | TRBV2 | CASTGTSGRSGGELFF | TGTGCCAGCACTGGGACTAGCGGGAGAAGTGGCGGGGAGCTGTTTTTT
- | - | TRBJ1-5 | TRBV28 | CASSLPRYNQPQHF | TGTGCCAGCAGTTTACCCAGGTACAATCAGCCCCAGCATTTT
- | - | TRBJ2-7 | TRBV6-1 | CASSRGPDGSYEQYF | TGTGCCAGCAGTCGCGGTCCGGACGGTTCCTACGAGCAGTACTTC
few | TRBD1 | TRBJ1-5 | TRBV5-3 | CARSYRGLGDQPQHF | TGTGCCAGAAGCTACAGGGGGCTTGGGGATCAGCCCCAGCATTTT
- | TRBD1 | TRBJ1-2 | TRBV13 | CASSHDRGAKGYTF | TGTGCCAGCAGCCACGACAGGGGCGCGAAGGGCTACACCTTC
- | TRBD1 | TRBJ2-1 | TRBV7-6 | CASSLWDRVINEQFF | TGTGCCAGCAGCTTATGGGACAGGGTCATAAATGAGCAGTTCTTC
once | - | TRBJ2-5 | TRBV7-6 | CASSLLTVKTQYF | TGTGCCAGCAGCTTACTGACAGTAAAGACCCAGTACTTC
- | TRBD2 | TRBJ2-4 | TRBV19 | CATHPKWTSGISKNIQYF | TGTGCCACCCACCCGAAGTGGACTAGCGGGATATCCAAAAACATTCAGTACTTC
- | TRBD2 | TRBJ2-5 | TRBV7-2 | CASSFRLAELQETQYF | TGTGCCAGCAGCTTTAGACTAGCGGAGTTACAAGAGACCCAGTACTTC
once | - | TRBJ2-5 | TRBV7-2 | CASSLPPVETQYF | TGTGCCAGCAGCTTACCCCCGGTGGAGACCCAGTACTTC
- | - | TRBJ1-2 | TRBV6-4 | CASSEFWGSYGYTF | TGTGCCAGCAGTGAATTTTGGGGATCCTATGGCTACACCTTC
- | - | TRBJ2-2 | TRBV21-1 | CASSNRSYKSANTGELFF | TGTGCCAGCAGCAATAGGAGTTACAAGTCCGCGAACACCGGGGAGCTGTTTTTT
- | - | TRBJ2-7 | TRBV5-8 | CASSLGGRTYEQYF | TGTGCCAGCAGCTTGGGGGGACGCACCTACGAGCAGTACTTC
- | - | TRBJ1-5 | TRBV7-9 | CASSPGLIGQPQHF | TGTGCCAGCAGCCCTGGGTTGATTGGTCAGCCCCAGCATTTT
- | - | TRBJ2-3 | TRBV19 | CASSIGAPTDTQYF | TGTGCCAGTAGTATCGGGGCCCCCACAGATACGCAGTATTTT
- | TRBD1 | TRBJ2-2 | TRBV10-3 | CAITEPIPGTGDTGELFF | TGTGCCATCACCGAACCAATTCCCGGGACAGGGGACACCGGGGAGCTGTTTTTT
- | TRBD1 | TRBJ1-2 | TRBV28 | CASSFGFGGNRGANYGYTF | TGTGCCAGCAGTTTTGGCTTCGGTGGTAACAGGGGAGCTAACTATGGCTACACCTTC